This TCR beta chain was sequenced for a study of cytomegalovirus exposure and HLA in healthy donors. PCR involved 60 Vbeta and 13 Jbeta primers. Clones were read by immunoSEQ multiplex PCR, and TCRdb kept only the in-frame ones, dropping some. The sample has some 150,000 clones, 80% seen once. Unrecorded immune exposure was likely among donors, who were nominally healthy when sampled. The CDR3 contains 17 residues. J lost 4 bases, V lost 3 bases, and 9 bases had no gene match. The germline V gene has CDR1 KGHSH and CDR2 LQKENI. The sequencing sample was made of PBMCs. This chain joins TRBV18 and TRBJ2-2; 9 bases align to TRBD2. This clonotype originated in a woman between 45 and 65 years old in good health and CMV-seropositive. CDR3 residues: CASSPNLSGRGTGELFF. CDR3 bases: TGTGCCAGCTCACCGAATCTTAGCGGGAGAGGCACCGGGGAGCTGTTTTTT. Looking up the rest from reference TRBV18 and TRBJ2-2 gives the full variable domain: NAGVMQNPRHLVRRRGQEARLRCSPMKGHSHVYWYRQLPEEGLKFMVYLQKENIIDESGMPKERFSAEFPKEGPSILRIQQVVRGDSAAYFCASSPNLSGRGTGELFFGEGSRLTVL.